The following is a TCR beta chain sequence with its context. The data originate from a study of blood T cell repertoires in COVID-19. Study details: Researchers got acute and convalescent COVID-19 samples from the United States, Italy and Spain. The analysed material was cDNA or gDNA that came from T cells, B-cell-depleted T cells, or PBMCs.

In the authors' workflow: Reference gene primer amplification gave nucleated cell count estimates. Here immunoSEQ multiplex PCR was the method, and the copy in TCRdb shows in-frame clones only, minus some. V and J calls and clone size are copied from that table; D and trimming were computed from the DNA. The sample has about 130,000 clones; roughly 86% are singletons. Seattle's enrolled individuals joined amid active infection and were then monitored longitudinally. The specimen was peripheral blood. The source is a woman in her 70s with COVID-19, enrolled during active disease.

The CDR3 loop reads CASSLDLRGNEQFF. The CDR3 nucleotides read TGTGCCAGCAGCTTGGACCTCCGGGGTAATGAGCAGTTCTTC. V usage is TRBV5-4 and J usage is TRBJ2-1, with TRBD2 as a possible D gene (5 bases). V lost 0 bases, J lost 7 bases, and 11 bases lay in between. CDR1 SGHNT and CDR2 YYREEE come from the germline V gene (reference sequence). The CDR3 extends over 14 amino acids.